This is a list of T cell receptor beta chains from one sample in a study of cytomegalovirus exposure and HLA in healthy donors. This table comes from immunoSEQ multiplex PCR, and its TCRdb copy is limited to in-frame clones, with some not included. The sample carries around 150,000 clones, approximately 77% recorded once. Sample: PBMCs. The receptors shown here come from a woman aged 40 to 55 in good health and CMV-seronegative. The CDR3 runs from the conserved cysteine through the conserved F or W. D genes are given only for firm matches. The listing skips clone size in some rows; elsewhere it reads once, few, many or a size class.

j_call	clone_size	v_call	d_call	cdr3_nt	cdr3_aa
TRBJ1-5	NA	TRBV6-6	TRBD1	TGTGCCACCACTAATTCAGGACAGGTAAATCAGCCCCAGCATTTT	CATTNSGQVNQPQHF
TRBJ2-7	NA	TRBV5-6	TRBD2	TGTGCCAGCAGCTTGGTAGTCCTAGCGGGGGCAGAGGGGGATTACGAGCAGTACTTC	CASSLVVLAGAEGDYEQYF
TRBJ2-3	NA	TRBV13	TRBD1	TGTGCCAGCAGCTACACCGGGACAGTGACAGATACGCAGTATTTT	CASSYTGTVTDTQYF
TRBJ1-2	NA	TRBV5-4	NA	TGTGCCAGCAGCTTCACCTTAGGGGAGGAAGGCTACACCTTC	CASSFTLGEEGYTF
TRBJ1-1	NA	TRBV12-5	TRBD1	TGTGCTAGTGGACCCGGGACAGGGGTAAACACTGAAGCTTTCTTT	CASGPGTGVNTEAFF
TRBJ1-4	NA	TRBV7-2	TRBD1	TGTGCCAGCAGCTTAGCGGGGGACAGTATAAATGAAAAACTGTTTTTT	CASSLAGDSINEKLFF
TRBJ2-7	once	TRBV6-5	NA	TGTGCCAGCAGTTACACGGGTCCCTTGGAGCAGTACTTC	CASSYTGPLEQYF
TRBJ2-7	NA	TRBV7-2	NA	TGTGCCAGCAGCTTTAGGGGTTACGAGCAGTACTTC	CASSFRGYEQYF
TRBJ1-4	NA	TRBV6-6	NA	TGTGCCAGCAGTTACGGCGGAAGCTCAACTAATGAAAAACTGTTTTTT	CASSYGGSSTNEKLFF
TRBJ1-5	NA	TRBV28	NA	TGTGCCAGCAGTTTGGGTGAGGGGGGGGCACGGCAGCCCCAGCATTTT	CASSLGEGGARQPQHF
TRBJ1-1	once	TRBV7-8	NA	TGTGCCAGCAGCTTACAGGGGAACACTGAAGCTTTCTTT	CASSLQGNTEAFF
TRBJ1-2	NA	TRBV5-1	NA	TGCGCCAGCAGCTTGGCGACAGATTACTATGGCTACACCTTC	CASSLATDYYGYTF
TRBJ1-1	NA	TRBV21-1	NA	TGTGCCAGCAGCAAAGCGGAGGGACAGTTGGGGAACACTGAAGCTTTCTTT	CASSKAEGQLGNTEAFF
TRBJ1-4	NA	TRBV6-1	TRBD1	TGTGCCAGCAGTGAACCCGGACAGGTTGAAAAACTGTTTTTT	CASSEPGQVEKLFF
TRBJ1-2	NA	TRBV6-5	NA	TGTGCCAGCAGATCCGACAGGTCCTATGGCTACACCTTC	CASRSDRSYGYTF
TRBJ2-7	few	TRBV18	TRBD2	TGTGCCAGCTCACCACTACCGGGACTAGCGGGGGGGAGGGTCTACGAGCAGTACTTC	CASSPLPGLAGGRVYEQYF
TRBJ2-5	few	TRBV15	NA	TGTGCCACCAGCAGAGATTTTGACAGAGGATGGGTCGGAGAGACCCAGTACTTC	CATSRDFDRGWVGETQYF
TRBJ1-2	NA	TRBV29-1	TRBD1	TGCAGCGTTGAACCCTGGACAGGCCATGGCTACACCTTC	CSVEPWTGHGYTF
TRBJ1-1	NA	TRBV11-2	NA	TGTGCCAGCACCGCCCAACAGGGAATGAACACTGAAGCTTTCTTT	CASTAQQGMNTEAFF
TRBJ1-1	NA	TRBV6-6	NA	TGTGCCAGCAGTTCGACGGGGAGCACTGAAGCTTTCTTT	CASSSTGSTEAFF
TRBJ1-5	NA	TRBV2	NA	TGTGCCAGCAGTGTCGAGCAGGGCCTCAATCAGCCCCAGCATTTT	CASSVEQGLNQPQHF
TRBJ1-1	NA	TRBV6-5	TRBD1	TGTGCCAGCACCACCCCCGGGACAGGAACGGGGAAAGCTTTCTTT	CASTTPGTGTGKAFF
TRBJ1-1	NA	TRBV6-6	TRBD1	TGTGCCAGCAGCGGGTCGGGACAGGGATACACTGAAGCTTTCTTT	CASSGSGQGYTEAFF
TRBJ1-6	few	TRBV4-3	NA	TGCGCCAGCAGCCAAGATCTAGGATCACCCCTCCACTTT	CASSQDLGSPLHF
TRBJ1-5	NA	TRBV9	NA	TGTGCCAGCAGCGTAGGGGAGGGCAATCAGCCCCAGCATTTT	CASSVGEGNQPQHF
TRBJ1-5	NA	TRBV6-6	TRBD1	TGTGCCAGCAGGGGGGACAGCAGCAACCAGCATTTT	CASRGDSSNQHF
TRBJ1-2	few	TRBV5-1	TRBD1	TGCGCCAGCAGACCGGGACAGGGGGGCTTATCCTATGGCTACACCTTC	CASRPGQGGLSYGYTF
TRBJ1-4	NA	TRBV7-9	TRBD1	TGTGCCAGCAGCTCGCAGGGGGCGAATAATGAAAAACTGTTTTTT	CASSSQGANNEKLFF
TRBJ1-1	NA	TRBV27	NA	TGTGCCAGCTACAGTTCCTATCGTGACGGAAAAGCTTTCTTT	CASYSSYRDGKAFF
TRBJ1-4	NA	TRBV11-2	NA	TGTGCCAGCAGCTTGGCTCCCAATGAAAAACTGTTTTTT	CASSLAPNEKLFF
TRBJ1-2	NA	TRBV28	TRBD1	TGTGCCAGCAGTTTTCGAAGGGGGCGCAGCTATGGCTACACCTTC	CASSFRRGRSYGYTF
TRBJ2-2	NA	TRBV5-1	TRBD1	TGCGCCAGCAGCTTTATGACAGGGGCGAACACCGGGGAGCTGTTTTTT	CASSFMTGANTGELFF
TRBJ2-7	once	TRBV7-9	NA	TGTGCCAGCAGCTTAGAAGGCAGGTCCTACGAGCAGTACTTC	CASSLEGRSYEQYF
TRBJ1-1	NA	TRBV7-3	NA	TGTGCCAGCAGCTTAGGGCAGAACACTGAAGCTTTCTTT	CASSLGQNTEAFF
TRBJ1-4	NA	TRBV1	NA	TGCACCAGCAGCCCAGGAGGACAGGGAGGCGATGAAAAACTGTTTTTT	CTSSPGGQGGDEKLFF
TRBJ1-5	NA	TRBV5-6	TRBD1	TGTGCCAGCAGCTTGCTCGGGACAGCGAATCAGCCCCAGCATTTT	CASSLLGTANQPQHF
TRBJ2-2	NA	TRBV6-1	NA	TGTGCCAGCAAGGGGGGGGGCACCGGGGAGCTGTTTTTT	CASKGGGTGELFF
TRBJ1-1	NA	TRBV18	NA	TGTGCCAGCTCACCACCGACAGTCCAATACACTGAAGCTTTCTTT	CASSPPTVQYTEAFF
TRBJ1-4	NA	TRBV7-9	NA	TGTGCCAGCAGCCCGAACTGGGGCTTAAGTGAAAAACTGTTTTTT	CASSPNWGLSEKLFF
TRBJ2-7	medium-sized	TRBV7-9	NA	TGTGCCAGCAGCTCCCCCGGGACATTTTATTCCGAGCAGTACTTC	CASSSPGTFYSEQYF
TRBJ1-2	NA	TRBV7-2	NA	TGTGCCAGCAGCTTAGACGGGGGGTATGGTGGCTACACCTTC	CASSLDGGYGGYTF
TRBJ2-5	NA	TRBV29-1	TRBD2	TGCAGCGGGACTAGCGCCCAAGAGACCCAGTACTTC	CSGTSAQETQYF
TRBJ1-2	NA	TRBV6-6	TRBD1	TGTGCCAGCAGTTACGCGGAACAGGGGGCTGGCTATGGCTACACCTTC	CASSYAEQGAGYGYTF
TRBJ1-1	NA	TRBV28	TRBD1	TGTGCCAGCAGGGGCGGGACAGGGGGCACCACTGAAGCTTTCTTT	CASRGGTGGTTEAFF
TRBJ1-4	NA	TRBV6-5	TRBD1	TGTGCCAGCAGGGTGGACAGGGCAACTAATGAAAAACTGTTTTTT	CASRVDRATNEKLFF